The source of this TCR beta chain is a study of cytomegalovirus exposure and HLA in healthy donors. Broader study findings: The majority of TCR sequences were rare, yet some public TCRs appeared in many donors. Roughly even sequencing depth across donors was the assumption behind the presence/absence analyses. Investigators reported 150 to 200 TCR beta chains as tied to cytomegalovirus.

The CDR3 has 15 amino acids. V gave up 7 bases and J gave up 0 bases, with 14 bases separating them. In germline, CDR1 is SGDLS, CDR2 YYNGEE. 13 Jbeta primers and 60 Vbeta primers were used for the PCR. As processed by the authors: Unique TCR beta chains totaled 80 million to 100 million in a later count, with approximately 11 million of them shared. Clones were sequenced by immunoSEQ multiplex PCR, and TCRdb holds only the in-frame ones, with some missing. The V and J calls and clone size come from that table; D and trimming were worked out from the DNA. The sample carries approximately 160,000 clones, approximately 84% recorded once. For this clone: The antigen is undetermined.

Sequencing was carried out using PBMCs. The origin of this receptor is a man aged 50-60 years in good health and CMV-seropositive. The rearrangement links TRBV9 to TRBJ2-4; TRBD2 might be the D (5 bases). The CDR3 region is CASYLPGIAKNIQYF. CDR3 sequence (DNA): TGTGCCAGCTATCTCCCGGGGATAGCCAAAAACATTCAGTACTTC.